This T cell receptor (beta chain) was sequenced in a study of T cells in Graves' hyperthyroidism and ophthalmopathy. Patients aged 18 to 65 with hyperthyroidism were newly diagnosed, with duration under 2 months. The study left out patients who had uncontrolled infection, other autoimmune disease, pregnancy or lactation. Every diagnosis used clinical symptoms, serum thyroxine and TRAb, thyroid ultrasound and orbital computed tomography. Researchers amplified the TCR beta CDR3 regions from RNA transcripts. TCR CDR3 underwent first-round RT-PCR with the HTBI primer set. TCRdb re-derived calls from the multiplex PCR reads in MiXCR, one entry per CDR3 protein. Here the sample spans more than 550,000 distinct CDR3 sequences, around 15% being singletons. The CDR3 is 14 residues long. V shed 10 bases and J shed 6 bases, with 20 bases lying between them.

V is TRBV12-3 or TRBV12-4 and J is TRBJ2-3, with D perhaps TRBD1 or TRBD2 (6 bases each). Sequenced sample: blood. This sequence originates from a middle-aged man with Graves' hyperthyroidism. The CDR3 reads CATGGAAKGDTQYF. CDR3 in DNA: TGTGCCACCGGGGGCGCGGCCAAAGGGGATACGCAGTATTTT.